This T cell receptor beta chain appears in the sequencing data of a study of blood T cell repertoires in COVID-19. Study-wide background: Italy, Spain and the United States were the sources of the convalescent and acute COVID-19 samples. PBMCs, B-cell-depleted T cells, or T cells provided the cDNA or gDNA that made up the material.

Libraries were prepared by immunoSEQ multiplex PCR; TCRdb keeps only in-frame clonotypes and omits some of them. Found here are about 670,000 clones, 80% to 90% of them singletons; the top ten hold under 0.3%. The germline V gene encodes CDR1 SQVTM and CDR2 ANQGSEA. V was pared by 1 base and J by 5 bases, with 6 bases of the junction left unmatched. The CDR3 is 14 amino acids. The clonotype was recovered from a woman under 30 with acute or convalescent COVID-19. This chain links TRBV29-1 with TRBJ2-7; TRBD1 matches at 9 bases. The sequenced material came from peripheral blood. The CDR3, as DNA: TGCAGCGTTGAAGGGCCGGGACAGGGTGACGAGCAGTACTTC. Translation gives CSVEGPGQGDEQYF.